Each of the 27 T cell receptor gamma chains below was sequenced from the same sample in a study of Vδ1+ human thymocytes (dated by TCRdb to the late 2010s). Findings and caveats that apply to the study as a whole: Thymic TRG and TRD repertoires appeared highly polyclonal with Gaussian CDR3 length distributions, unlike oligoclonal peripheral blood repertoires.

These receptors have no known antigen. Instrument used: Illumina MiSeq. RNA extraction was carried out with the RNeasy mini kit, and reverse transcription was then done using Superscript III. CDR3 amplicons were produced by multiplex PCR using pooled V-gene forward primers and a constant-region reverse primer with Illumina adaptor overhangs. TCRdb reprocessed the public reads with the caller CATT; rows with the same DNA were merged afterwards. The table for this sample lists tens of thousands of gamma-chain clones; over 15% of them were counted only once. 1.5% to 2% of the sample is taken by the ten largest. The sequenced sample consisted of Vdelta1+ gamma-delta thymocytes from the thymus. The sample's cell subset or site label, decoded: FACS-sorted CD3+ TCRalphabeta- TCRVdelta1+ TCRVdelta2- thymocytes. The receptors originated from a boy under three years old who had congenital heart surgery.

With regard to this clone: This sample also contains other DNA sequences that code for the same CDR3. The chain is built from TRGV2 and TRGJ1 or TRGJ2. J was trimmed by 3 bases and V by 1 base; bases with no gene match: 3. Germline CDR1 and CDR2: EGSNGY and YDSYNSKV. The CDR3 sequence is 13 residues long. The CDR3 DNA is TGTGCCACCTGGGACGGCTCTTATTATAAGAAACTCTTT. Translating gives CATWDGSYYKKLF.

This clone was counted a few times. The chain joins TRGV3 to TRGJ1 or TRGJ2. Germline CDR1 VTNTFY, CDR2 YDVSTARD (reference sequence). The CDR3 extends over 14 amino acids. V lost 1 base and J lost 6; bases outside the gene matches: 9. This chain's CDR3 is CATWDSPGGYKKLF. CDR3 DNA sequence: TGTGCCACCTGGGACAGTCCGGGGGGTTATAAGAAACTCTTT.

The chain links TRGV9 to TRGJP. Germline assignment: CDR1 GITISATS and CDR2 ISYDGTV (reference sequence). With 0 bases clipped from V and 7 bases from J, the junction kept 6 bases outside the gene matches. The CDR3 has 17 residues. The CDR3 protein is CALWEVQSELGKKIKVF. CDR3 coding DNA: TGTGCCTTGTGGGAGGTGCAGTCCGAGTTGGGCAAAAAAATCAAGGTATTT.

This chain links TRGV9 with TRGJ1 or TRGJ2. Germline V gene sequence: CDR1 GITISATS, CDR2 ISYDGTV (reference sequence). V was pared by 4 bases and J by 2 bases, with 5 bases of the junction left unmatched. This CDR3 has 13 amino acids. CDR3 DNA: TGTGCCTTGTGGGACAGGGATTATTATAAGAAACTCTTT. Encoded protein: CALWDRDYYKKLF.

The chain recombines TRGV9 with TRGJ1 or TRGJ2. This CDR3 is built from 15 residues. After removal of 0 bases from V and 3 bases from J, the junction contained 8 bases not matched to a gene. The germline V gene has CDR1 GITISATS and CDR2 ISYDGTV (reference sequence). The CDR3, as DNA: TGTGCCTTGTGGGAGGTGTGTTGGGTTTATTATAAGAAACTCTTT. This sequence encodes CALWEVCWVYYKKLF.

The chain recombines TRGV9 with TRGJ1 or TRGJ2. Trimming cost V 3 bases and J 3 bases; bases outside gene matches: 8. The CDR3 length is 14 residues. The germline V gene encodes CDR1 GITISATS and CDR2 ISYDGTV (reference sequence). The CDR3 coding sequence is TGTGCCTTGTGGGAGCCCGCTATTTATTATAAGAAACTCTTT. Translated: CALWEPAIYYKKLF.

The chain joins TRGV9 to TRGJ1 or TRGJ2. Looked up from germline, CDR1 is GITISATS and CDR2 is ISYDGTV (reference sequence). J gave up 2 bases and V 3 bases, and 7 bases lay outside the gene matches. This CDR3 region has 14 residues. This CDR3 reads CALWEPPYYYKKLF. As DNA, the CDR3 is TGTGCCTTGTGGGAGCCGCCTTATTATTATAAGAAACTCTTT.

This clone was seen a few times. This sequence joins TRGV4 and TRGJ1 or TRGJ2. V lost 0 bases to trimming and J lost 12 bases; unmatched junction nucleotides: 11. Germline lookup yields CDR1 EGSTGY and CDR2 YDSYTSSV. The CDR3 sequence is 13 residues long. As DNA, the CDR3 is TGTGCCACCTGGGATGGGCCCTTGGACAGGAAACTCTTT. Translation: CATWDGPLDRKLF.

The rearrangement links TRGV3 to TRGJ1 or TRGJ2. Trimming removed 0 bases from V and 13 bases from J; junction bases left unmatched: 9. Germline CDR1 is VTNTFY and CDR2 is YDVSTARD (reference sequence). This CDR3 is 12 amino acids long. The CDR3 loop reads CATWDRRRGKLF. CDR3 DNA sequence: TGTGCCACCTGGGACAGGCGGAGGGGAAAACTCTTT.

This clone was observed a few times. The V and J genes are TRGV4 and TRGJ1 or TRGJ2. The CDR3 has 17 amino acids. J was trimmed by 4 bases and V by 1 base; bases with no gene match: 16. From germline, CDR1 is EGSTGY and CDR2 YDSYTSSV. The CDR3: CATWDGQIQVSYYKKLF. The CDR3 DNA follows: TGTGCCACCTGGGATGGACAAATTCAGGTATCATATTATAAGAAACTCTTT.

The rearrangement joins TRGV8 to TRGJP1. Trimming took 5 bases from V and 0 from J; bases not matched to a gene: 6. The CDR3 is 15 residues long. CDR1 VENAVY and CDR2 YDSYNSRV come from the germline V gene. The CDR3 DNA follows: TGTGCCACCTGGGGACCGAATACCACTGGTTGGTTCAAGATATTT. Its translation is CATWGPNTTGWFKIF.

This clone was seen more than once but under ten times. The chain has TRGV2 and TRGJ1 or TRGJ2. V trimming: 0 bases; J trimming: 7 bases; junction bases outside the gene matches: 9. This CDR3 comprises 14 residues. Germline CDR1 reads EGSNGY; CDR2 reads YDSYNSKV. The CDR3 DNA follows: TGTGCCACCTGGGACGGGCGCTTAGGGTATAAGAAACTCTTT. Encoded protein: CATWDGRLGYKKLF.

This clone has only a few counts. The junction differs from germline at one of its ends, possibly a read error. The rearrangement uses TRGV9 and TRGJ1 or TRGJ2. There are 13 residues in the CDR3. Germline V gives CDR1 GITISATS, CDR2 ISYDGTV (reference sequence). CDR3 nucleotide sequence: TGTGCCTTGAGGGAGGGTTATTATCATAAGAAACTCTTT. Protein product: CALREGYYHKKLF.

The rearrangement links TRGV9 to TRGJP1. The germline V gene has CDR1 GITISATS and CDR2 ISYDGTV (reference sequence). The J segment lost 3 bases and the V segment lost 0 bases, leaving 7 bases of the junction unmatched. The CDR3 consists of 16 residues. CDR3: CALWEVRGATGWFKIF. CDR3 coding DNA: TGTGCCTTGTGGGAGGTGCGAGGTGCCACTGGTTGGTTCAAGATATTT.

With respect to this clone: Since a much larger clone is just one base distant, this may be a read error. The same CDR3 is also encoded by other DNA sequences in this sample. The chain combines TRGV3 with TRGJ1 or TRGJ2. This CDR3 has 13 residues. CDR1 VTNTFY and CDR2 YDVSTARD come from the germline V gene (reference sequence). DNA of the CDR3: TGTGCCACCTGGGGCAGGAATTATTATAAGAAACTCTTT. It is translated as CATWGRNYYKKLF.

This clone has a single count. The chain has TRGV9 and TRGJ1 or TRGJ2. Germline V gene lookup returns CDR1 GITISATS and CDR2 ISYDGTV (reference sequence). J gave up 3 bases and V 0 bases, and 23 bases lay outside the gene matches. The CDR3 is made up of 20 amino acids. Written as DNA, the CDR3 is TGTGCCTTGTGGGAGGTGCAAAGACTCGGGATTCGCGGGGTTTATTATAAGAAACTCTTT. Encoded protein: CALWEVQRLGIRGVYYKKLF.

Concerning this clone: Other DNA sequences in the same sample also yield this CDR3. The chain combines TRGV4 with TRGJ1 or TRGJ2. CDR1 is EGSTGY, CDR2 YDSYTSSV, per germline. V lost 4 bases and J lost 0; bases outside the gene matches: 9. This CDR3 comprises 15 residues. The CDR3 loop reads CATWDGPLNYYKKLF. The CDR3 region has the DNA TGTGCCACCTGGGACGGCCCGCTGAATTATTATAAGAAACTCTTT.

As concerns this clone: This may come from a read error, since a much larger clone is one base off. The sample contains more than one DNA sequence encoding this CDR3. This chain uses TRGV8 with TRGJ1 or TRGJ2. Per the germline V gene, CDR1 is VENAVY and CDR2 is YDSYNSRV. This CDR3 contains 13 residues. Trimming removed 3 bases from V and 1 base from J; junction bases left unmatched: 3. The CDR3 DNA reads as TGTGCCACCTGGGATTCAAATTATTATAAGAAACTCTTT. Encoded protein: CATWDSNYYKKLF.

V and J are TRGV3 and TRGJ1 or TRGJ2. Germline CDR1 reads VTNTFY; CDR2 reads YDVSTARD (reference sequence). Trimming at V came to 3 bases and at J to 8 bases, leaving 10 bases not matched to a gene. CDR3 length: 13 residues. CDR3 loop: CATWDSYWDKKLF. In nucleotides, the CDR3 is TGTGCCACCTGGGACTCGTATTGGGATAAGAAACTCTTT.

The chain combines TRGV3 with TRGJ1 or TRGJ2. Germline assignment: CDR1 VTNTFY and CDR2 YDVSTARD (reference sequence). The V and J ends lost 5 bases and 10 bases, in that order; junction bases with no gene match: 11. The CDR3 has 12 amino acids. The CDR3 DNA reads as TGTGCCACCTGGGCCCCCCCGGGGAAGAAACTCTTT. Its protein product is CATWAPPGKKLF.

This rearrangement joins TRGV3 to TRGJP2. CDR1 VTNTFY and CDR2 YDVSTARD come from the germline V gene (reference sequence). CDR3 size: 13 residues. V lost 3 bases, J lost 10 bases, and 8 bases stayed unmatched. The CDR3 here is CATWDGPRWIKTF. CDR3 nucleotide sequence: TGTGCCACCTGGGACGGCCCTCGTTGGATCAAGACGTTT.

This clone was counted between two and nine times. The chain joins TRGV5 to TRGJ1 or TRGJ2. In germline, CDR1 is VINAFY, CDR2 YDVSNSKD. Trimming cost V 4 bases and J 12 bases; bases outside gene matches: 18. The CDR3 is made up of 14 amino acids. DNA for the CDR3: TGTGCCACCTGGGAAGTTATAGACGGAGATAGGAAACTCTTT. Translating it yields CATWEVIDGDRKLF.

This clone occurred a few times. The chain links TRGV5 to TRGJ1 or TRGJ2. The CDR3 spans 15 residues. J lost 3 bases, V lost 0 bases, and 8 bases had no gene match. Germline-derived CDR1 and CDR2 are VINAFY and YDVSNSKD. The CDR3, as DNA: TGTGCCACCTGGGACAGGCTACGAGGTTATTATAAGAAACTCTTT. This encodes CATWDRLRGYYKKLF.

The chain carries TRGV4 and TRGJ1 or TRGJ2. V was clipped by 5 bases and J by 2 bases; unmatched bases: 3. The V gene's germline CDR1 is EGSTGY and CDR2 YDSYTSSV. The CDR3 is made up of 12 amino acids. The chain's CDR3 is CATWVYYYKKLF. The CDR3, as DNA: TGTGCCACCTGGGTATATTATTATAAGAAACTCTTT.

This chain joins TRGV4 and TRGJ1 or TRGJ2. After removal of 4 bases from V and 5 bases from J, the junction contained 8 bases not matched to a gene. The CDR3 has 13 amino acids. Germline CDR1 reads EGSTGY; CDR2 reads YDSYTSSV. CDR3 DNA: TGTGCCACCTGGGACTTGGATAATTATAAGAAACTCTTT. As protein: CATWDLDNYKKLF.

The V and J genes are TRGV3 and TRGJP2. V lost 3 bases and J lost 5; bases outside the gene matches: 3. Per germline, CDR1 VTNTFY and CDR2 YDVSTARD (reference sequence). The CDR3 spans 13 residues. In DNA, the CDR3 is TGTGCCACCTGGGACGGCAGTGATTGGATCAAGACGTTT. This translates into CATWDGSDWIKTF.

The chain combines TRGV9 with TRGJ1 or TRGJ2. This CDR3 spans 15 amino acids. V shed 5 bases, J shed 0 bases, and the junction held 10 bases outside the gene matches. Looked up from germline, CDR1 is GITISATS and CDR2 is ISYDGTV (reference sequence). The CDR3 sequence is CALWVGTENYYKKLF. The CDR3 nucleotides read TGTGCCTTGTGGGTGGGGACCGAGAATTATTATAAGAAACTCTTT.